The next 17 T cell receptor beta chains were all read from a single sample in a study of blood T cell repertoires in COVID-19. Some clones are missing from TCRdb's copy, which holds only in-frame ones; the method was immunoSEQ multiplex PCR. The sample yields some 400,000 clones, 70% to 90% seen once. The source material was PBMCs or T cells enriched from blood (not recorded which). The origin of the receptors is a man aged 25 to 45 who had recovered from COVID-19.

As concerns this clone: The same CDR3 is also encoded by other DNA sequences in this sample. The V call is TRBV10-3, the J call TRBJ1-1; D not resolved. The CDR3 contains 13 residues. V shed 4 bases and J shed 1 base, with 7 bases lying between them. The germline CDR1 and CDR2 sequences are ENHRY and SYGVKD. CDR3 in DNA: TGTGCCATCAGTGGAGGTCCGAACACTGAAGCTTTCTTT. Amino acid sequence: CAISGGPNTEAFF.

The genes are TRBV5-4 and TRBJ1-2; TRBD1 is a possible D gene (6 bases). V lost 2 bases, J lost 8 bases, and 16 bases lay in between. This CDR3 is 14 amino acids long. Germline V gives CDR1 SGHNT, CDR2 YYREEE (reference sequence). CDR3 sequence (DNA): TGTGCCAGCAGCTTCCAACAGGGCTTGCGCGGCTACACCTTC. Amino acid sequence: CASSFQQGLRGYTF.

The chain links TRBV11-1 to TRBJ1-1, with a tentative D call TRBD1 (6 bases). Germline CDR1 SGHAT, CDR2 FQDESV (reference sequence). The CDR3 extends over 13 amino acids. Between the trimmed V and J ends, which lost 6 bases and 4 bases, there was a span of 12 bases. CDR3 sequence (DNA): TGTGCCAGCAGAAGGGGGGGAGGCACTGAAGCTTTCTTT. This encodes CASRRGGGTEAFF.

V usage is TRBV6-5 and J usage is TRBJ1-2, with 10 bases lining up with TRBD1. The V and J ends lost 2 bases and 4 bases, in that order; junction bases with no gene match: 7. Looked up from germline, CDR1 is MNHEY and CDR2 is SVGAGI. This CDR3 has 16 residues. CDR3 in amino acids: CASSYPGQGGGYGYTF. CDR3 in DNA: TGTGCCAGCAGTTACCCTGGACAGGGGGGGGGCTATGGCTACACCTTC.

The V call is TRBV18, the J call TRBJ2-1; possibly TRBD2 for D (5 bases). The CDR3 covers 13 residues. The V end was cut by 5 bases, the J end by 8 bases, with 13 bases between. Germline CDR1 is KGHSH and CDR2 is LQKENI. The CDR3 DNA reads as TGTGCCAGCTCAGCGACTCTAGCTCATGAGCAGTTCTTC. It codes for CASSATLAHEQFF.

The gene calls are TRBV3-1 (or the pseudogene TRBV3-2) and TRBJ2-7; D uncertain. This CDR3 spans 14 amino acids. Germline CDR1 reads LGHDT; CDR2 reads YNNKEL (reference sequence). V was cut by 4 bases and J by 4 bases, with 14 bases left in between. The chain's CDR3 is CASSPLPAVYEQYF. CDR3 nucleotides: TGTGCCAGCAGCCCCCTCCCCGCGGTTTACGAGCAGTACTTC.

The sample holds a few counts of this clone. The genes are TRBV20-1 and TRBJ1-2; D gene ambiguous. Trimming cost V 3 bases and J 7 bases, with 6 bases left between them. There are 10 residues in the CDR3. Germline CDR1 reads DFQATT; CDR2 reads SNEGSKA (reference sequence). The CDR3 DNA reads as TGCAGTGCTAGTACGGGTGGCTACACCTTC. Its translation: CSASTGGYTF.

This sequence joins TRBV12-5 and TRBJ1-5; TRBD1 might be the D (5 bases). Germline lookup yields CDR1 LGHNT and CDR2 FRNRAP. The CDR3 totals 15 residues. The V end was cut by 0 bases, the J end by 7 bases, with 13 bases between. The CDR3 DNA reads as TGTGCTAGTGGTTTGGTACCAGGGCCCATGCAGCCCCAGCATTTT. It codes for CASGLVPGPMQPQHF.

This chain connects TRBV27 to TRBJ2-5; weak D call: TRBD1 (5 bases). Germline V gene data show CDR1 as MNHEY and CDR2 as SMNVEV (reference sequence). With 3 bases removed from V and 5 bases from J, the gap between germline ends came to 10 bases. The length of the CDR3 is 13 residues. The CDR3 nucleotides read TGTGCCAGCAGTTTTGTAGGGGCTGAGACCCAGTACTTC. This sequence encodes CASSFVGAETQYF.

Points on this clone: Distinct nucleotide sequences in the sample also encode this CDR3. This chain links TRBV7-9 with TRBJ2-5, with 7 bases matching TRBD2. Germline V gene sequence: CDR1 SEHNR, CDR2 FQNEAQ (reference sequence). CDR3 length: 14 residues. Losses at the gene ends were 1 base for V and 2 bases for J; bases not matched to a gene: 1. The CDR3 spells CASSLVGGQETQYF. CDR3 in DNA: TGTGCCAGCAGCTTAGTCGGGGGGCAAGAGACCCAGTACTTC.

The chain joins TRBV30 to TRBJ1-1; 7 bases match TRBD1. Germline V gene data show CDR1 as GTSNPN and CDR2 as SVGIG (reference sequence). This CDR3 region has 16 residues. The V segment lost 3 bases and the J segment 0 bases; nucleotides outside the gene matches: 10. The CDR3 protein is CAWREATTGVNTEAFF. The DNA of the CDR3 is TGTGCCTGGAGGGAGGCCACTACAGGGGTGAACACTGAAGCTTTCTTT.

The chain has TRBV6-1 and TRBJ2-7; D ambiguous. The CDR3 contains 13 residues. Germline V CDR1 and CDR2: MNHNS, SASEGT. V lost 2 bases and J lost 8, with 13 bases in between. Here the CDR3 DNA reads TGTGCCAGCAGTGAAACCGCGGCCCCGCAGCAGTACTTC. Translating gives CASSETAAPQQYF.

This chain joins TRBV5-6 and TRBJ1-2; a possible D gene is TRBD1 (6 bases). V was trimmed by 3 bases and J by 0 bases, leaving 18 bases between them. This CDR3 contains 17 residues. Germline CDR1 and CDR2: SGHDT and YYEEEE. The CDR3 here is CASSSLGGGPSNYGYTF. In DNA, the CDR3 is TGTGCCAGCAGCTCCCTCGGGGGGGGGCCATCTAACTATGGCTACACCTTC.

The chain combines TRBV10-2 with TRBJ1-2; 8 nucleotides line up with TRBD1. The CDR3 has 16 amino acids. Germline loops: CDR1 WSHSY, CDR2 SAAADI. The ends lost 4 bases at V and 8 bases at J; junction bases unmatched: 15. The CDR3: CASSVETTGGLEGYTF. Here the CDR3 DNA reads TGCGCCAGCAGTGTAGAAACAACAGGGGGTTTGGAAGGCTACACCTTC.

V gene TRBV7-8 combines with J gene TRBJ2-6, with D possibly TRBD1 on 6 matching bases. The V gene lost 2 bases and the J gene lost 0 bases, with 17 bases spanning the gap. This CDR3 contains 19 residues. The germline V gene has CDR1 SGHVS and CDR2 FQNEAQ. The CDR3 DNA is TGTGCCAGCAGCTTAATTCGCGGACAGCTTCTCTCTGGGGCCAACGTCCTGACTTTC. This translates into CASSLIRGQLLSGANVLTF.

This chain connects TRBV19 to TRBJ2-3; 9 bases align to TRBD2. J was trimmed by 0 bases and V by 7 bases; bases with no gene match: 20. The germline CDR1 and CDR2 sequences are LNHDA and SQIVND (reference sequence). The CDR3 extends over 20 amino acids. The CDR3 here is CASNPNGPGGTSGSTDTQYF. Written as DNA, the CDR3 is TGTGCCAGTAATCCTAATGGGCCAGGGGGAACTAGCGGGAGCACAGATACGCAGTATTTT.

J is TRBJ2-7 and V is TRBV27; a possible D gene is TRBD2 (5 bases). Germline V gene lookup returns CDR1 MNHEY and CDR2 SMNVEV (reference sequence). V was pared by 4 bases and J by 3 bases, with 19 bases between. This CDR3 contains 16 residues. CDR3 amino acids: CASSSQPLRGFYEQYF. In DNA, the CDR3 is TGTGCCAGCAGTTCACAGCCACTTCGCGGGTTCTACGAGCAGTACTTC.